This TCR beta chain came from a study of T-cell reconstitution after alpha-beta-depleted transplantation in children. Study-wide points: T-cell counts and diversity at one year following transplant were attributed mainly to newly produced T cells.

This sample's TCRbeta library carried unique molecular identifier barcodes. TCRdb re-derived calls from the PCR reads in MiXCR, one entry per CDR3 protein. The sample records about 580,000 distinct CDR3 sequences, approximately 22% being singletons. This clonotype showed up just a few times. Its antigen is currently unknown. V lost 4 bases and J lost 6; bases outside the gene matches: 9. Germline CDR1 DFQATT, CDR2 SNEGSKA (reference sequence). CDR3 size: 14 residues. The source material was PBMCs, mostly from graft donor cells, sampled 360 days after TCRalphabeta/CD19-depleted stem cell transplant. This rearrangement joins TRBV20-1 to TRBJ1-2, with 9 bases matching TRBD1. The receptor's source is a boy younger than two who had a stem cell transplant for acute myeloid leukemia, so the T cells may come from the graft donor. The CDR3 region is CSAKPDRGYDGYTF. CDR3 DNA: TGCAGTGCTAAACCGGACAGGGGATACGATGGCTACACCTTC.